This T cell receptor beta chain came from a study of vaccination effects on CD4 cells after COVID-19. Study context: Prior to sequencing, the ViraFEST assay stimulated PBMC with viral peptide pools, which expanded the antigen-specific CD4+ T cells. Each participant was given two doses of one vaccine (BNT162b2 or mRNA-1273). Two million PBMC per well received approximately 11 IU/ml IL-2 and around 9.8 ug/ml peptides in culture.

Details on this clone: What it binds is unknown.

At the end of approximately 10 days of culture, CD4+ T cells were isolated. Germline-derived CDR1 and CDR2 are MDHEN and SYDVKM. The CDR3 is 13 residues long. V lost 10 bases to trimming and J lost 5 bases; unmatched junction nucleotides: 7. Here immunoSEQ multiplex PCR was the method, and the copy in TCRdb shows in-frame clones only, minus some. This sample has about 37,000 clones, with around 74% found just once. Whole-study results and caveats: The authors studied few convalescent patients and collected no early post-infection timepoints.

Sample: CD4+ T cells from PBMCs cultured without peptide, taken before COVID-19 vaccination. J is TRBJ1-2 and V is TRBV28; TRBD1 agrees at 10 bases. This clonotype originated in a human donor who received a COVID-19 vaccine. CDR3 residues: CAIPDRGFYGYTF. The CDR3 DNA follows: TGTGCCATCCCGGACAGGGGGTTTTATGGCTACACCTTC.